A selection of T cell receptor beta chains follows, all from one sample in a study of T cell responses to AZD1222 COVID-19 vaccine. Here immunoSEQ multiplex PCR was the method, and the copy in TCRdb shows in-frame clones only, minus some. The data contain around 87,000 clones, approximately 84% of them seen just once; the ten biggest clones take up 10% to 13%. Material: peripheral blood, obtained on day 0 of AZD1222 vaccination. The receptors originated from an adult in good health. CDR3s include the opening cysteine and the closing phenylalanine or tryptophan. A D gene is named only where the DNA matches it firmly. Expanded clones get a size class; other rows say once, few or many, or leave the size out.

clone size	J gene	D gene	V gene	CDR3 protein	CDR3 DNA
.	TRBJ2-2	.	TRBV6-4	CASRTRANTGELFF	TGTGCCAGTAGAACCAGGGCGAACACCGGGGAGCTGTTTTTT
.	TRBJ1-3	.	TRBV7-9	CASSLAGGGSGNTIYF	TGTGCCAGCAGCTTAGCGGGGGGTGGCTCTGGAAACACCATATATTTT
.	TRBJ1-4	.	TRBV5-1	CASSLDGLGLFF	TGCGCCAGCAGCTTGGACGGCTTAGGTCTGTTTTTT
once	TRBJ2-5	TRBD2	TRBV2	CASLRGARETQYF	TGTGCCAGCTTGCGGGGGGCAAGAGAGACCCAGTACTTC
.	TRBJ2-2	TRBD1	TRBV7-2	CASSPTGVTGELFF	TGTGCCAGCAGTCCTACAGGGGTAACCGGGGAGCTGTTTTTT
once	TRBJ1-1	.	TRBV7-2	CASSFIGQKNTEAFF	TGTGCCAGCAGCTTCATCGGACAGAAGAACACTGAAGCTTTCTTT
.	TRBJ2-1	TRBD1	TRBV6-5	CASSTRDRENEQFF	TGTGCCAGCAGTACGCGGGACAGGGAGAATGAGCAGTTCTTC
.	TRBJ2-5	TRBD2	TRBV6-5	CASSFNSGAQETQYF	TGTGCCAGCAGTTTCAATAGCGGGGCGCAAGAGACCCAGTACTTC
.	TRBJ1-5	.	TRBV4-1	CASSQGRSYSNQPQHF	TGCGCCAGCAGCCAAGGCCGAAGCTATAGCAATCAGCCCCAGCATTTT
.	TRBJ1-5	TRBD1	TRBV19	CASSIDPLDRARPQHF	TGTGCCAGTAGTATAGATCCCCTGGACAGGGCGCGGCCCCAGCATTTT
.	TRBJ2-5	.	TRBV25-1	CASSEWAGSGETQYF	TGTGCCAGCAGTGAATGGGCCGGGTCTGGCGAGACCCAGTACTTC
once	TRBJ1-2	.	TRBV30	CARSRLGFDYGYTF	TGTGCACGGAGCCGCCTGGGGTTTGACTATGGCTACACCTTC
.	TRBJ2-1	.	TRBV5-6	CASSLGYFGEQFF	TGTGCCAGCAGCTTGGGCTACTTCGGTGAGCAGTTCTTC
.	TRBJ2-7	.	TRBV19	CASSLAEGTYEQYF	TGTGCCAGTAGCCTGGCCGAGGGGACCTACGAGCAGTACTTC
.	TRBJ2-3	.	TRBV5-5	CASSFLGDGDTQYF	TGTGCCAGCAGCTTCCTGGGAGATGGAGATACGCAGTATTTT
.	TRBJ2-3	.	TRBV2	CASQQGGQSTDTQYF	TGTGCCAGCCAACAGGGCGGGCAAAGCACAGATACGCAGTATTTT
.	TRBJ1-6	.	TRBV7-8	CASSTQGRYNSPLHF	TGTGCCAGCAGCACGCAGGGACGGTATAATTCACCCCTCCACTTT
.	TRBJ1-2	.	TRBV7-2	CASSLGGQASSYGYTF	TGTGCCAGCAGCTTAGGTGGGCAGGCCTCCAGCTATGGCTACACCTTC
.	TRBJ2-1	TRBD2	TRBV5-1	CASSLHRYESGTNEQFF	TGCGCCAGCAGCTTGCATCGATATGAAAGCGGGACCAATGAGCAGTTCTTC
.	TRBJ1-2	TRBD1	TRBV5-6	CASSLGDREGVYGYTF	TGTGCCAGCAGCTTGGGAGACAGGGAAGGCGTCTATGGCTACACCTTC
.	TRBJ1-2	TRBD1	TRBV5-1	CASSHPTGGNYGYTF	TGCGCCAGCAGCCATCCCACAGGGGGCAACTATGGCTACACCTTC
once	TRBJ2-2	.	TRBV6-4	CASSRTPGAGELFF	TGTGCCAGCAGTCGTACCCCGGGGGCCGGGGAGCTGTTTTTT
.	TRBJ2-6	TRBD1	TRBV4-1	CASSQPGQGVSGANVLTF	TGCGCCAGCAGCCAACCGGGACAGGGAGTCTCTGGGGCCAACGTCCTGACTTTC
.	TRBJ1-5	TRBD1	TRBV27	CASRLGQGSGQPQHF	TGTGCCAGTCGATTAGGACAGGGGAGTGGTCAGCCCCAGCATTTT
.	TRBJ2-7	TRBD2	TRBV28	CASSRISGSRISEQYF	TGTGCCAGCAGTAGGATTAGCGGGAGTAGGATAAGCGAGCAGTACTTC
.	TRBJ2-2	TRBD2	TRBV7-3	CASSQKTSGHTGELFF	TGTGCCAGCAGCCAGAAGACTAGCGGTCACACCGGGGAGCTGTTTTTT
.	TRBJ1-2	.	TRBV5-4	CASSLGQVEGGYTF	TGTGCCAGCAGCTTGGGACAGGTCGAGGGGGGCTACACCTTC
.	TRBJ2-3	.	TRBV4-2	CASSQDLTTDTQYF	TGTGCCAGCAGCCAAGATCTTACAACAGATACGCAGTATTTT
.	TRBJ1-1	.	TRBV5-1	CASSSSGPARTEAFF	TGCGCCAGCAGCTCGTCCGGACCCGCGCGGACTGAAGCTTTCTTT
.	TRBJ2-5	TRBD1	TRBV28	CASSFLTGEETQYF	TGTGCCAGCAGTTTTTTAACAGGGGAAGAGACCCAGTACTTC
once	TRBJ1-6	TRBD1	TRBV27	CASSFSGLRGNSPLHF	TGTGCCAGCAGTTTCAGCGGACTCAGGGGGAATTCACCCCTCCACTTT
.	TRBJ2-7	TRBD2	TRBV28	CASSPSPRREGRDEQYF	TGTGCCAGCAGTCCGTCCCCCCGGCGGGAGGGCCGAGACGAGCAGTACTTC
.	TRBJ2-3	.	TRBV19	CASSSRLGDTQYF	TGTGCCAGTAGTTCCCGCCTCGGGGATACGCAGTATTTT
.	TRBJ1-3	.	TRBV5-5	CASSFFGREGGNTIYF	TGTGCCAGCAGCTTTTTTGGCAGGGAGGGTGGAAACACCATATATTTT
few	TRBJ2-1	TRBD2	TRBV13	CASSLDQRDYNEQFF	TGTGCCAGCAGCTTAGACCAGCGGGACTACAATGAGCAGTTCTTC
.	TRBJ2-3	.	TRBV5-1	CASSLEPGTDTQYF	TGCGCCAGCAGCTTGGAACCCGGGACAGATACGCAGTATTTT
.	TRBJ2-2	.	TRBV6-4	CASSDSSNTGELFF	TGTGCCAGCAGTGACAGTTCGAACACCGGGGAGCTGTTTTTT
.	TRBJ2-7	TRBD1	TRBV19	CASSIGWTGNYEQYF	TGTGCCAGTAGTATAGGATGGACAGGGAACTACGAGCAGTACTTC
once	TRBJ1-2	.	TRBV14	CASSQDWGGYEGYTF	TGTGCCAGCAGCCAAGACTGGGGGGGTTATGAGGGCTACACCTTC
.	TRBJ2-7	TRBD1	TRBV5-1	CASSLGTGGSYEQYF	TGCGCCAGCAGCCTGGGGACAGGGGGTTCCTACGAGCAGTACTTC
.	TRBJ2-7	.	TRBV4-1	CASSQASVGIYEQYF	TGCGCCAGCAGCCAAGCAAGTGTTGGGATCTACGAGCAGTACTTC
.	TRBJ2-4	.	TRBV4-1	CASSQVGGGDPKNIQYF	TGCGCCAGCAGCCAAGTGGGCGGGGGCGATCCCAAAAACATTCAGTACTTC
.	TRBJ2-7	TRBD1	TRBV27	CATTGNRGRWIRSYEQYF	TGTGCCACCACGGGAAACAGGGGGCGATGGATTCGATCCTACGAGCAGTACTTC
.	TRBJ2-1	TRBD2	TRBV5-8	CASQREYNEQFF	TGTGCCAGCCAGCGGGAGTACAATGAGCAGTTCTTC
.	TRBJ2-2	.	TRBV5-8	CASSRLGAPANTGELFF	TGTGCCAGCAGTCGGCTCGGGGCCCCTGCGAACACCGGGGAGCTGTTTTTT
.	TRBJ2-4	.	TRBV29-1	CSGLTGEGNIQYF	TGCAGCGGGTTGACAGGGGAGGGAAACATTCAGTACTTC
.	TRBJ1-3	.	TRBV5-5	CASSLEGSGNTIYF	TGTGCCAGCAGCTTGGAAGGCTCTGGAAACACCATATATTTT
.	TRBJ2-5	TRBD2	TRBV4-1	CASSQGTSGLQETQYF	TGCGCCAGCAGCCAAGGGACTAGCGGGCTCCAAGAGACCCAGTACTTC
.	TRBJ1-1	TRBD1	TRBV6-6	CASRRQGYTEAFF	TGTGCCAGCAGGCGACAGGGGTACACTGAAGCTTTCTTT
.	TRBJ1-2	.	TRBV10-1	CATRDGGYTF	TGCGCCACTAGGGATGGAGGCTACACCTTC
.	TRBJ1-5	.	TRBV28	CASSPGAGGNQPQHF	TGTGCCAGCAGCCCCGGCGCGGGCGGCAATCAGCCCCAGCATTTT
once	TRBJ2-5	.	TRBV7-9	CASSLVEAGTQYF	TGTGCCAGCAGCTTAGTGGAAGCAGGGACCCAGTACTTC
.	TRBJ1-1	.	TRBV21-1	CASSKWDSTWNTEAFF	TGTGCCAGCAGCAAATGGGACAGCACATGGAACACTGAAGCTTTCTTT
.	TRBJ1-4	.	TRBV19	CASSPRWSSGRKLFF	TGTGCCAGTAGTCCTCGATGGTCTTCAGGCAGAAAACTGTTTTTT
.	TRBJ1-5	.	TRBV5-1	CASSLVAGTNQPQHF	TGCGCCAGCAGCTTGGTGGCCGGGACCAATCAGCCCCAGCATTTT